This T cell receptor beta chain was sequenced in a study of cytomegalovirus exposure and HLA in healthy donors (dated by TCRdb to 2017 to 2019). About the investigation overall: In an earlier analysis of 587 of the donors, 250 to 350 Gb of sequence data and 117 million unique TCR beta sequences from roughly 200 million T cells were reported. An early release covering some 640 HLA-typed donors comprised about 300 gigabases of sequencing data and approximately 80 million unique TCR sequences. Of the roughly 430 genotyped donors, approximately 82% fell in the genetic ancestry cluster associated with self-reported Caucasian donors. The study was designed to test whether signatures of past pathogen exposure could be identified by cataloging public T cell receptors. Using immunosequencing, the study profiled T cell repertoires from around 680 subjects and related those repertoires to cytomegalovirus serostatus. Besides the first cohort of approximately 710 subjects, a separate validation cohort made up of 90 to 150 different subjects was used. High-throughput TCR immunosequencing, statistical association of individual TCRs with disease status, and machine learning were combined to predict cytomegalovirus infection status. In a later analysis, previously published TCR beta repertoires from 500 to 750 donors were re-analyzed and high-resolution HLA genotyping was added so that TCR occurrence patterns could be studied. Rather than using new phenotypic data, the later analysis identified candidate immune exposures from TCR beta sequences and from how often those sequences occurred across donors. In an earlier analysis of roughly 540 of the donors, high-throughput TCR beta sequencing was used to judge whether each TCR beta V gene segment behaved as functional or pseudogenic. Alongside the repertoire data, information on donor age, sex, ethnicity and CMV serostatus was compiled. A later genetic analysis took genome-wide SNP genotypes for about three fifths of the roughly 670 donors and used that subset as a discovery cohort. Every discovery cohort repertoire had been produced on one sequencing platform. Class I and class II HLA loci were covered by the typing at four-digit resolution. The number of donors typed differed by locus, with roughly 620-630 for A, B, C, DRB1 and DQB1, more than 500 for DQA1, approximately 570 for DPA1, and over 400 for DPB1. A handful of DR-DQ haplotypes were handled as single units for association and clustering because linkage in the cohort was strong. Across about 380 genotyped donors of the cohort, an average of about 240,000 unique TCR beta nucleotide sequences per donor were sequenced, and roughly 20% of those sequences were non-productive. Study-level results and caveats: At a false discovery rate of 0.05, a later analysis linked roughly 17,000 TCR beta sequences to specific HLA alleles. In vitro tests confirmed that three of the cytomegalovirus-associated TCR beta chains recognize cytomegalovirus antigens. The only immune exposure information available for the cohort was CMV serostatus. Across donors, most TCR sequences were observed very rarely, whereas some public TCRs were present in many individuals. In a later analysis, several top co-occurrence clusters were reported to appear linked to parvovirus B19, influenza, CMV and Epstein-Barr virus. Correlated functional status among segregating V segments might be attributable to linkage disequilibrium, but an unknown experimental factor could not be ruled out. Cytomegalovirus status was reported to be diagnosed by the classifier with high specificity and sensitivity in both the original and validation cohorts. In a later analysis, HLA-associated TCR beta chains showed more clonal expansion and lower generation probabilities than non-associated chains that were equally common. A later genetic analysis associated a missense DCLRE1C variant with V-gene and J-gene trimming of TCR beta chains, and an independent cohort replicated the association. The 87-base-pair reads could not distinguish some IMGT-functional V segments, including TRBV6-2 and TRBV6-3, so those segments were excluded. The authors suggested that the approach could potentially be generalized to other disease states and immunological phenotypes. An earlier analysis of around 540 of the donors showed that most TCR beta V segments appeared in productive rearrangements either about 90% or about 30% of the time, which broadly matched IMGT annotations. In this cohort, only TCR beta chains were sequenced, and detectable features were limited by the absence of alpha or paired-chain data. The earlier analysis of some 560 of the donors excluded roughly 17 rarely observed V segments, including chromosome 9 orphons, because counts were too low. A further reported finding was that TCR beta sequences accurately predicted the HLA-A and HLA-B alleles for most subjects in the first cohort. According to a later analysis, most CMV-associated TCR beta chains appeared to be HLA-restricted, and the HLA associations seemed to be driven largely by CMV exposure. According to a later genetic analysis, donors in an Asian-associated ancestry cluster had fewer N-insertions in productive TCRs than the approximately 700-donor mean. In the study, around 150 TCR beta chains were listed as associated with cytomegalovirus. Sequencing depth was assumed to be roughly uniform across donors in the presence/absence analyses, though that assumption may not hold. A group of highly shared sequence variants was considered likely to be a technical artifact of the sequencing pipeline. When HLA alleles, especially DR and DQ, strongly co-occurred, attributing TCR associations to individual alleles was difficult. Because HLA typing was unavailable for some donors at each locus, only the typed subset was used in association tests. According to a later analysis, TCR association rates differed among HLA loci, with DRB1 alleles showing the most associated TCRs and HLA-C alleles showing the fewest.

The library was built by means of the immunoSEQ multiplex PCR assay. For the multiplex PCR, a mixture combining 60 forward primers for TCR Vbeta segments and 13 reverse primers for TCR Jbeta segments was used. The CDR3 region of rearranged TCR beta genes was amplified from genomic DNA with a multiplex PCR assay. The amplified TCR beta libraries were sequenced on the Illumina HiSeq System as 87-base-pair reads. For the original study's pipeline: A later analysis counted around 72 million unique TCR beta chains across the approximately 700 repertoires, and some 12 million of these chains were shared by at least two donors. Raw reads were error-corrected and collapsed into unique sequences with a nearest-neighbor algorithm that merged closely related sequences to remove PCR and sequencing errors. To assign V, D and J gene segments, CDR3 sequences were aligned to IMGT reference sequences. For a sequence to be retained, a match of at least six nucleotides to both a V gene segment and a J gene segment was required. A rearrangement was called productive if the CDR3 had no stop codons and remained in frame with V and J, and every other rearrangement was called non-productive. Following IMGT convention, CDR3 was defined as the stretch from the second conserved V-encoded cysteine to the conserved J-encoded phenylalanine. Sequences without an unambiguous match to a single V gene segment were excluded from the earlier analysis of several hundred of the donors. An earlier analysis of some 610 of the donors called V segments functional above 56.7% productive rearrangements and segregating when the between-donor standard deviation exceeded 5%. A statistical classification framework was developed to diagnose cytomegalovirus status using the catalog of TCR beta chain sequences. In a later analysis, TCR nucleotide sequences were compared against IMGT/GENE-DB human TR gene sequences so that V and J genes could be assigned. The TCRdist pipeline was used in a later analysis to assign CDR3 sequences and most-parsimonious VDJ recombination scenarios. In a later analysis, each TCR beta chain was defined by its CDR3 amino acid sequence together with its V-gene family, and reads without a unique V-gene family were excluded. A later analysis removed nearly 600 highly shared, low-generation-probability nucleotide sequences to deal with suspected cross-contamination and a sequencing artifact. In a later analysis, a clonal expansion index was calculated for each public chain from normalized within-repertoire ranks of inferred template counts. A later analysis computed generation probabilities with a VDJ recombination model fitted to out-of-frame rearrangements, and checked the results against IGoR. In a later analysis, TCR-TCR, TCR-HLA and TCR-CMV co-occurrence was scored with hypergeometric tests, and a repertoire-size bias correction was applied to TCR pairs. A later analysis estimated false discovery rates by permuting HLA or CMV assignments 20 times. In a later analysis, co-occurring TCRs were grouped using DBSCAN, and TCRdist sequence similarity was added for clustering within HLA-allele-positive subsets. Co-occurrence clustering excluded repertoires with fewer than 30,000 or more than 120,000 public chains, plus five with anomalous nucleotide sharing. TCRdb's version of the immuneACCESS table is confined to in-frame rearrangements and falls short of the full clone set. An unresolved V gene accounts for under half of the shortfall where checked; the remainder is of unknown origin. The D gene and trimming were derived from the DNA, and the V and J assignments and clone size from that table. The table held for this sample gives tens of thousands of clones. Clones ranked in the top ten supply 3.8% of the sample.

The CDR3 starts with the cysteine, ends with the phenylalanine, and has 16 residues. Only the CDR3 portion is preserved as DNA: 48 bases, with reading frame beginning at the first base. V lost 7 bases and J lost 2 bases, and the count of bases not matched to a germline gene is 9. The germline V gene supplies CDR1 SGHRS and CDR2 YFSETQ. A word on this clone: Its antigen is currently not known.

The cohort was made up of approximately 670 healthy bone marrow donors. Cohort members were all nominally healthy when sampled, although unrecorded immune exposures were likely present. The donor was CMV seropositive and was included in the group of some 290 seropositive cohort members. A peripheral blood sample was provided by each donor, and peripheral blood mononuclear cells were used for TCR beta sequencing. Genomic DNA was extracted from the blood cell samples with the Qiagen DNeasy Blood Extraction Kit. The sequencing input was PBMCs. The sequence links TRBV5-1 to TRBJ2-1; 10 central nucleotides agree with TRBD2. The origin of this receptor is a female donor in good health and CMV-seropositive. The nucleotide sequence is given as TGCGCCAGCCGGTCTAGCGGGAGTACAACCTACAATGAGCAGTTCTTC. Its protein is CASRSSGSTTYNEQFF.